Below, 14 T cell receptor beta chains from the same sample are listed, as sequenced in a study of blood T cell repertoires in COVID-19. Clones were read by immunoSEQ multiplex PCR, and TCRdb kept only the in-frame ones, dropping some. The data contain 140,000 to 150,000 clones, around 82% of them singletons. Sequenced input: peripheral blood. These receptors were collected from a man in his sixties with active or convalescent COVID-19.

The CDR3 loop is CSASYGVGYEQFF. The CDR3, as DNA: TGCAGTGCTAGTTACGGAGTTGGGTATGAGCAGTTCTTC. This chain connects TRBV20-1 to TRBJ2-1; D not certain. Germline assignment: CDR1 DFQATT and CDR2 SNEGSKA (reference sequence). V lost 3 bases, J lost 8 bases, and 14 bases lay in between. This CDR3 spans 13 amino acids.

In the case of this clone: Additional DNA sequences in this sample encode the identical CDR3. This chain uses TRBV6-6 with TRBJ2-5; D gene unclear. V lost 4 bases to trimming and J lost 5 bases, with 5 bases between them. Germline CDR1 and CDR2: MNHNY and SVGAGI (reference sequence). The length of the CDR3 is 11 residues. In nucleotides, the CDR3 is TGTGCCAGCAGTTCCAGGGAGACCCAGTACTTC. Protein product: CASSSRETQYF.

V usage is TRBV15 and J usage is TRBJ1-1; D is uncertain. This CDR3 is 14 amino acids long. Germline CDR1 is LNHNV and CDR2 is YYDKDF (reference sequence). V was pared by 0 bases and J by 1 base, with 6 bases between. The CDR3 DNA reads as TGTGCCACCAGCAGAGATACGGGGAACACTGAAGCTTTCTTT. Amino acids: CATSRDTGNTEAFF.

This chain links TRBV11-2 with TRBJ1-2; D is uncertain. The V gene lost 5 bases and the J gene lost 7 bases, with 17 bases spanning the gap. The V gene's germline CDR1 is SGHAT and CDR2 FQNNGV. This CDR3 has 14 residues. The CDR3 bases are TGTGCCAGCAGCCGAGGGTGGGGAGAGGGTGGCTACACCTTC. This translates into CASSRGWGEGGYTF. Filled out from reference TRBV11-2 and TRBJ1-2, the complete variable domain reads EAGVAQSPRYKIIEKRQSVAFWCNPISGHATLYWYQQILGQGPKLLIQFQNNGVVDDSQLPKDRFSAERLKGVDSTLKIQPAKLEDSAVYLCASSRGWGEGGYTFGSGTRLTVV.

This clone has only a few counts. The J gene is TRBJ2-1, the V gene TRBV19; 8 nucleotides agree with TRBD2. CDR1 is LNHDA, CDR2 SQIVND, per germline (reference sequence). The V gene end was trimmed by 4 bases and the J gene end by 9 bases; junction bases not matched to a gene: 5. CDR3 length: 13 residues. DNA of the CDR3: TGTGCCAGTAGTACCGTCGCGGGAGGTGAGCAGTTCTTC. It yields the protein CASSTVAGGEQFF. Combining the CDR3 with reference TRBV19 and TRBJ2-1 gives the whole variable domain DGGITQSPKYLFRKEGQNVTLSCEQNLNHDAMYWYRQDPGQGLRLIYYSQIVNDFQKGDIAEGYSVSREKKESFPLTVTSAQKNPTAFYLCASSTVAGGEQFFGPGTRLTVL.

The chain has TRBV7-9 and TRBJ1-3, with D tentatively TRBD1 (6 bases). The CDR3 consists of 13 residues. V was clipped by 8 bases and J by 5 bases, with 13 bases between them. Per the germline V gene, CDR1 is SEHNR and CDR2 is FQNEAQ (reference sequence). The chain's CDR3 is CASSLGGRNTIYF. The CDR3 bases are TGTGCCAGCTCCTTGGGGGGGCGAAACACCATATATTTT.

In this sample, this clone turned up once. The chain links TRBV5-1 to TRBJ1-4; no clear D gene. V was shortened by 0 bases and J by 5 bases, with 14 bases between the two germline ends. Germline CDR1 reads SGHRS; CDR2 reads YFSETQ. This CDR3 comprises 16 residues. This CDR3 reads CASSLGPGESNEKLFF. Here the CDR3 DNA reads TGCGCCAGCAGCTTGGGGCCAGGCGAATCCAATGAAAAACTGTTTTTT.

The chain uses TRBV7-9 and TRBJ1-2; D not certain. This CDR3 region has 12 residues. The V and J ends lost 5 bases and 1 base respectively, with 5 bases between them. Germline values: CDR1 SEHNR, CDR2 FQNEAQ (reference sequence). The DNA for the CDR3 is TGTGCCAGCAGCCGCGGTAACTATGGCTACACCTTC. Encoded protein: CASSRGNYGYTF.

The genes are TRBV5-1 and TRBJ2-5, with D maybe TRBD1 (5 bases). V was pared by 3 bases and J by 5 bases, with 14 bases between. This CDR3 contains 14 residues. Looked up from germline, CDR1 is SGHRS and CDR2 is YFSETQ. CDR3 in DNA: TGCGCCAGCAGCTCTGGTGTGAGACAGGAGACCCAGTACTTC. Its protein is CASSSGVRQETQYF. Complete variable domain (other parts from reference TRBV5-1 and TRBJ2-5): KAGVTQTPRYLIKTRGQQVTLSCSPISGHRSVSWYQQTPGQGLQFLFEYFSETQRNKGNFPGRFSGRQFSNSRSEMNVSTLELGDSALYLCASSSGVRQETQYFGPGTRLLVL.

The chain uses TRBV5-1 and TRBJ2-5; 10 nucleotides align to TRBD1. Germline assignment: CDR1 SGHRS and CDR2 YFSETQ. This CDR3 has 14 amino acids. J lost 2 bases, V lost 4 bases, and 2 bases had no gene match. The CDR3 DNA reads TGCGCCAGCAGCGGGGGACAGGGGCAAGAGACCCAGTACTTC. This codes for CASSGGQGQETQYF.

The V gene is TRBV28, the J gene TRBJ1-1; 8 bases are a match to TRBD1. The CDR3 extends over 16 amino acids. Unmatched junction bases numbered 7, after V lost 4 bases and J lost 0 bases. The germline gives CDR1 MDHEN, CDR2 SYDVKM. As DNA, the CDR3 is TGTGCCAGCAGTTCGCCTCGACAGGGGCTGAACACTGAAGCTTTCTTT. Protein sequence: CASSSPRQGLNTEAFF.

V usage is TRBV27 and J usage is TRBJ1-5; possibly TRBD1 for D (6 bases). Germline lookup yields CDR1 MNHEY and CDR2 SMNVEV (reference sequence). V was shortened by 2 bases and J by 0 bases, with 8 bases between the two germline ends. The CDR3 is made up of 15 amino acids. The CDR3 bases are TGTGCCAGCAGTTTACGGACAGATAGCAATCAGCCCCAGCATTTT. Translated, it gives CASSLRTDSNQPQHF.

The rearrangement joins TRBV19 to TRBJ2-7, with D possibly TRBD1 on 5 matching bases. V dropped 3 bases and J dropped 7 bases, with 19 bases sitting between them. This CDR3 region has 15 residues. Germline V CDR1 and CDR2: LNHDA, SQIVND (reference sequence). The CDR3 sequence is CASSISQGLFGEQYF. The CDR3 DNA reads as TGTGCCAGTAGTATCAGTCAGGGTTTGTTTGGGGAGCAGTACTTC.

This clone was recorded only once. This sequence joins TRBV5-1 and TRBJ1-4, with 7 bases lining up with TRBD1. This CDR3 is built from 15 residues. CDR1 SGHRS and CDR2 YFSETQ come from the germline V gene. Trimming cost V 4 bases and J 3 bases; bases outside gene matches: 6. DNA of the CDR3: TGCGCCAGCAGCAAACCGGGGACAGCTAATGAAAAACTGTTTTTT. As protein: CASSKPGTANEKLFF.